Below, 17 T cell receptor beta chains from the same sample are listed, as sequenced in a study of T cell responses to AZD1222 COVID-19 vaccine. Profiling relied on immunoSEQ multiplex PCR, and the TCRdb table lists in-frame clones only, not all of them. This sample has 100,000 to 120,000 clones, with 92% found just once. The sequencing here drew on peripheral blood, taken 28 days after the second AZD1222 dose. The receptors were gathered from an adult who received the AZD1222 COVID-19 vaccine.

This clone was observed a single time. This chain links TRBV7-9 with TRBJ2-7; a possible D gene is TRBD1 (5 bases). Trimming stripped 0 bases from V and 1 base from J, with 13 bases between. Germline V gives CDR1 SEHNR, CDR2 FQNEAQ (reference sequence). The CDR3 has 16 residues. The CDR3 DNA reads TGTGCCAGCAGCTTAGCCAAGGCAGGGTCTTCCTACGAGCAGTACTTC. It is translated as CASSLAKAGSSYEQYF.

V and J are TRBV29-1 and TRBJ1-2, with D perhaps matching TRBD1 (5 bases). The germline gives CDR1 SQVTM, CDR2 ANQGSEA. CDR3 length: 12 amino acids. V lost 6 bases and J lost 2, with 10 bases in between. The CDR3 protein is CSVEGQNYGYTF. DNA of the CDR3: TGCAGCGTAGAGGGGCAGAACTATGGCTACACCTTC.

The chain is built from TRBV5-1 and TRBJ1-2; no reliable D call. V was trimmed by 0 bases and J by 1 base, leaving 10 bases between them. The germline gives CDR1 SGHRS, CDR2 YFSETQ. The CDR3 contains 15 residues. DNA of the CDR3: TGCGCCAGCAGCTTGGTTTGGGGAGGTAACTATGGCTACACCTTC. Translated, it gives CASSLVWGGNYGYTF.

V is TRBV4-3 and J is TRBJ2-7; D call uncertain. Germline lookup yields CDR1 LGHNA and CDR2 YSLEER. The CDR3 length is 15 residues. V lost 0 bases and J lost 0, with 9 bases in between. The CDR3 DNA reads TGCGCCAGCAGCCAAGATGGGTCCTCCTCCTACGAGCAGTACTTC. Protein: CASSQDGSSSYEQYF.

This CDR3 reads CASRIRQRYGYTF. The CDR3 DNA reads as TGTGCCAGCAGAATTAGACAGCGCTATGGCTACACCTTC. The V and J genes are TRBV6-6 and TRBJ1-2, with D tentatively TRBD1 (5 bases). The CDR3 loop spans 13 amino acids. Trimming shortened V by 6 bases and J by 4 bases, and 12 bases separated the two germline ends. CDR1 is MNHNY and CDR2 is SVGAGI in the germline V gene (reference sequence).

This clone was detected only once. The V gene is TRBV10-3, the J gene TRBJ2-1; D remains unclear. Germline V lookup: CDR1 ENHRY, CDR2 SYGVKD. V shed 3 bases and J shed 7 bases, with 7 bases lying between them. The CDR3 consists of 12 residues. The chain's CDR3 is CAISDRWNEQFF. CDR3 DNA: TGTGCCATCAGTGATAGGTGGAATGAGCAGTTCTTC.

The rearrangement links TRBV19 to TRBJ2-7, with TRBD2 as a possible D gene (6 bases). The V gene lost 6 bases and the J gene lost 0 bases, with 9 bases spanning the gap. This CDR3 comprises 13 residues. Germline loops: CDR1 LNHDA, CDR2 SQIVND (reference sequence). For the CDR3, the DNA is TGTGCCAGTAGGCACGGGAGCTCCTACGAGCAGTACTTC. This translates into CASRHGSSYEQYF.

This clone was observed once. The V and J genes are TRBV28 and TRBJ1-2, with TRBD1 identical over 7 bases. CDR3 length: 13 residues. The J segment lost 8 bases and the V segment lost 1 base, leaving 4 bases of the junction unmatched. Germline V CDR1 and CDR2: MDHEN, SYDVKM. This CDR3 is CASSLYEGGGYTF. CDR3 nucleotides: TGTGCCAGCAGTTTATACGAAGGGGGCGGCTACACCTTC.

This clone was picked up a small number of times. The V call is TRBV19, the J call TRBJ1-2; D gene ambiguous. The CDR3 has 14 residues. Looked up from germline, CDR1 is LNHDA and CDR2 is SQIVND (reference sequence). The ends were cut back, 9 bases at V and 3 bases at J, with 17 bases in the middle. The CDR3 DNA reads as TGTGCCAGCGGACTGACGAACGGGGACTATGGCTACACCTTC. Protein: CASGLTNGDYGYTF. Drawing the rest from reference TRBV19 and TRBJ1-2, the complete variable domain is DGGITQSPKYLFRKEGQNVTLSCEQNLNHDAMYWYRQDPGQGLRLIYYSQIVNDFQKGDIAEGYSVSREKKESFPLTVTSAQKNPTAFYLCASGLTNGDYGYTFGSGTRLTVV.

CDR3 region: CASSLPGLAGVQETQYF. The CDR3 DNA follows: TGCGCCAGCAGCTTGCCGGGGCTAGCGGGGGTTCAAGAGACCCAGTACTTC. The chain has TRBV5-1 and TRBJ2-5; TRBD2 matches 10 bases. CDR3 length: 17 residues. V was clipped by 1 base and J by 2 bases; unmatched bases: 8. Germline V gene lookup returns CDR1 SGHRS and CDR2 YFSETQ.

This sequence joins TRBV7-2 and TRBJ2-3, with a weak D call TRBD1 (6 bases). Germline V gives CDR1 SGHTA, CDR2 FQGNSA. Between the trimmed V and J ends, which lost 0 bases and 2 bases, there was a span of 9 bases. CDR3 length equals 15 residues. The CDR3 protein is CASSLALGATDTQYF. DNA of the CDR3: TGTGCCAGCAGCTTAGCCCTGGGGGCCACAGATACGCAGTATTTT.

The chain couples TRBV5-4 to TRBJ1-1; TRBD1 is a possible D gene (5 bases). The CDR3 length is 14 residues. Between the trimmed V and J ends, which lost 4 bases and 6 bases, there was a span of 16 bases. Germline CDR1 and CDR2: SGHNT and YYREEE (reference sequence). The CDR3: CASSRDVVLAEAFF. The CDR3 DNA sequence: TGTGCCAGCAGCCGGGACGTAGTGTTGGCTGAAGCTTTCTTT.

This chain joins TRBV27 and TRBJ1-1, with a weak D call TRBD1 (5 bases). Trimming left V 7 bases short and J 0 bases short, with 15 bases between. The CDR3 contains 15 residues. CDR1 is MNHEY, CDR2 SMNVEV, per germline (reference sequence). CDR3 nucleotides: TGTGCCAGCATAAGCAGGGAAGGGCTGAACACTGAAGCTTTCTTT. Translated, it gives CASISREGLNTEAFF.

The chain recombines TRBV4-1 with TRBJ1-6; D is uncertain. Trimming took 1 base from V and 6 from J, leaving 16 bases between them. CDR3 size: 17 residues. Per germline, CDR1 MGHRA and CDR2 YSYEKL. CDR3 region: CASSQGSPIKTNSPLHF. CDR3 DNA: TGCGCCAGCAGCCAAGGTTCCCCTATTAAAACTAATTCACCCCTCCACTTT.

This chain joins TRBV18 and TRBJ1-3, with D possibly matching TRBD1 (6 bases). The CDR3 totals 13 residues. Trimming cost V 8 bases and J 0 bases, with 8 bases left between them. Germline V gene sequence: CDR1 KGHSH, CDR2 LQKENI. DNA of the CDR3: TGTGCCAGCGACAGGCTCTCTGGAAACACCATATATTTT. It yields the protein CASDRLSGNTIYF.

This rearrangement joins TRBV7-9 to TRBJ2-3; 7 positions agree with TRBD1. The CDR3 has 15 amino acids. In germline, CDR1 is SEHNR, CDR2 FQNEAQ (reference sequence). The V and J ends lost 5 bases and 2 bases, in that order; junction bases with no gene match: 7. DNA of the CDR3: TGTGCCAGCAGCCCTGGGACAGAGGACACAGATACGCAGTATTTT. Translating it yields CASSPGTEDTDTQYF.

The CDR3, as DNA: TGTGCCAGTAGTATTCAGACAGGGGTGGATGAGCAGTTCTTC. Encoded protein: CASSIQTGVDEQFF. The gene calls are TRBV19 and TRBJ2-1; the match to TRBD1 covers 8 bases. Germline lookup yields CDR1 LNHDA and CDR2 SQIVND (reference sequence). The junction had 6 bases not matched to a gene; V was cut back by 3 bases and J by 8 bases. This CDR3 region has 14 residues.